One sample yielded the 29 T cell receptor beta chains listed below, sequenced in a study of blood T cell repertoires in COVID-19. The table came from immunoSEQ multiplex PCR; TCRdb's copy has only in-frame clones and leaves some out. The profile shows fewer than 200,000 clones, approximately 84% of them singletons. The sequenced sample was peripheral blood. These receptor sequences come from a woman at least 80 years old with acute or convalescent COVID-19.

The gene calls are TRBV19 and TRBJ1-1; D ambiguous. The germline V and J ends were trimmed by 5 bases and 4 bases, with 14 bases remaining between them. Germline lookup yields CDR1 LNHDA and CDR2 SQIVND (reference sequence). The CDR3 is 14 residues long. CDR3 in amino acids: CASSPLLPGTEAFF. As DNA, the CDR3 is TGTGCCAGTAGTCCCCTACTCCCCGGCACTGAAGCTTTCTTT.

The chain employs TRBV7-9 and TRBJ2-7; 9 bases are shared with TRBD2. The CDR3 runs to 12 residues. The germline gives CDR1 SEHNR, CDR2 FQNEAQ (reference sequence). Unmatched junction bases numbered 4, after V lost 10 bases and J lost 3 bases. As DNA, the CDR3 is TGTGCCACCTCGACTAGCGGCTACGAGCAGTACTTC. This translates into CATSTSGYEQYF.

This clone came up a few times. The chain uses TRBV10-1 and TRBJ1-2; 8 bases align to TRBD1. CDR1 is WNHNN and CDR2 is SYGVQD in the germline V gene (reference sequence). V gave up 11 bases and J gave up 3 bases; unmatched junction bases: 8. The CDR3 totals 13 residues. In nucleotides, the CDR3 is TGCGCCGACACAGGGGGGAAGGACTATGGCTACACCTTC. It codes for CADTGGKDYGYTF.

The table lists this clone with a few counts. The rearrangement links TRBV11-3 to TRBJ2-5, with 7 bases that match TRBD2. Trimming at V came to 1 base and at J to 5 bases, leaving 4 bases not matched to a gene. The germline CDR1 and CDR2 sequences are SGHNT and YENEEA. The length of the CDR3 is 14 residues. As DNA, the CDR3 is TGTGCCAGCAGCTTAGGCGGGAGTGAGGAGACCCAGTACTTC. Amino acids: CASSLGGSEETQYF.

The rearrangement joins TRBV19 to TRBJ2-7; 8 bases line up with TRBD1. CDR3 length equals 16 residues. Germline V CDR1 and CDR2: LNHDA, SQIVND (reference sequence). The J segment lost 2 bases and the V segment lost 3 bases, leaving 9 bases of the junction unmatched. Here the CDR3 DNA reads TGTGCCAGTAGTATTACCCTCGGACAGGGCGCCTACGAGCAGTACTTC. It yields the protein CASSITLGQGAYEQYF.

This clone was detected only once. The chain uses TRBV7-2 and TRBJ1-1; D not certain. Germline-derived CDR1 and CDR2 are SGHTA and FQGNSA. This CDR3 spans 16 amino acids. V lost 1 base, J lost 3 bases, and 15 bases lay in between. The CDR3 sequence is CASSLVLPALDTEAFF. CDR3 nucleotides: TGTGCCAGCAGCTTAGTATTGCCGGCTCTAGACACTGAAGCTTTCTTT.

A single count supports this clone. DNA of the CDR3: TGTGCCAGCAGCCAGTCGAGCGGGCCCCAGCATTTT. Translating gives CASSQSSGPQHF. The J gene is TRBJ1-5, the V gene TRBV5-6; the D is unclear. CDR1 is SGHDT, CDR2 YYEEEE, per germline. The CDR3 has 12 amino acids. Trimming shortened V by 4 bases and J by 9 bases, and 11 bases separated the two germline ends.

The chain links TRBV30 to TRBJ1-1; no firm D call. The V gene's germline CDR1 is GTSNPN and CDR2 SVGIG (reference sequence). This CDR3 is 11 amino acids long. V lost 0 bases and J 8 bases, leaving 7 bases between the germline ends. The CDR3 DNA is TGTGCCTGGAGTGTAAACATAGAAGCTTTCTTT. Protein: CAWSVNIEAFF.

The chain joins TRBV15 to TRBJ2-3; 11 nucleotides line up with TRBD2. The CDR3 totals 17 residues. Per the germline V gene, CDR1 is LNHNV and CDR2 is YYDKDF (reference sequence). Trimming took 2 bases from V and 5 from J; bases not matched to a gene: 9. The DNA of the CDR3 is TGTGCCACCAGCAGAATGGGGACTAGCGGATCGGGAGATACGCAGTATTTT. It is translated as CATSRMGTSGSGDTQYF.

The chain combines TRBV2 with TRBJ2-5; the D gene is possibly TRBD2 (5 bases). This CDR3 has 10 residues. With 8 bases removed from V and 5 bases from J, the gap between germline ends came to 6 bases. CDR1 is SNHLY, CDR2 FYNNEI, per germline. The CDR3 region has the DNA TGTGCCAGCGGGGAGGAGACCCAGTACTTC. Residues: CASGEETQYF.

The chain has TRBV5-1 and TRBJ2-5; D remains ambiguous. The germline V gene has CDR1 SGHRS and CDR2 YFSETQ. CDR3 size: 14 residues. With 0 bases removed from V and 2 bases from J, the gap between germline ends came to 8 bases. The CDR3 DNA reads TGCGCCAGCAGCTTGGTACAGCCACAAGAGACCCAGTACTTC. Translated, it gives CASSLVQPQETQYF.

CDR3 sequence (DNA): TGTGCCAGCAGCGTAGGGTCCAGCGGGAGTGCCGGGGCCAACGTCCTGACTTTC. The encoded protein is CASSVGSSGSAGANVLTF. The V call is TRBV9, the J call TRBJ2-6; 8 nucleotides line up with TRBD2. The germline V gene encodes CDR1 SGDLS and CDR2 YYNGEE. V shed 0 bases and J 4 bases; nucleotides not matched to a gene: 9. This CDR3 spans 18 amino acids.

The rearrangement joins TRBV11-3 to TRBJ2-5; 7 bases are a match to TRBD1. The V segment lost 6 bases and the J segment 5 bases; nucleotides outside the gene matches: 6. The CDR3 runs to 13 residues. Germline V gene sequence: CDR1 SGHNT, CDR2 YENEEA. As DNA, the CDR3 is TGTGCCAGCAGTAAAGGGGGCGGTGAGACCCAGTACTTC. This sequence encodes CASSKGGGETQYF.

This clone was seen only a few times. V and J are TRBV10-1 and TRBJ2-3, with D possibly being TRBD2 (5 bases). There are 12 residues in the CDR3. In germline, CDR1 is WNHNN, CDR2 SYGVQD (reference sequence). V dropped 3 bases and J dropped 9 bases, with 10 bases sitting between them. CDR3 sequence reads: CASSEFPGTQYF. CDR3 DNA sequence: TGCGCCAGCAGTGAATTCCCGGGGACGCAGTATTTT.

CDR3 in amino acids: CASSLGRVPTDTQYF. The CDR3 DNA is TGTGCCAGCAGCTTAGGGCGGGTACCCACAGATACGCAGTATTTT. The V gene is TRBV7-2, the J gene TRBJ2-3, with D maybe TRBD2 (5 bases). This CDR3 is 15 amino acids long. V lost 1 base and J lost 2, with 10 bases in between. Germline CDR1 and CDR2: SGHTA and FQGNSA.

The V and J genes are TRBV11-1 and TRBJ1-1, with no clear D. Trimming took off 10 bases at V and 0 bases at J, with 9 bases between the two ends. CDR1 and CDR2 from the germline V gene are SGHAT and FQDESV (reference sequence). CDR3 length: 12 residues. In DNA form, the CDR3 reads TGTGCCATAAAATCCTTGAACACTGAAGCTTTCTTT. Translated, it gives CAIKSLNTEAFF. Together with reference TRBV11-1 and TRBJ1-1, the CDR3 gives the full variable domain: EAEVAQSPRYKITEKSQAVAFWCDPISGHATLYWYRQILGQGPELLVQFQDESVVDDSQLPKDRFSAERLKGVDSTLKIQPAELGDSAMYLCAIKSLNTEAFFGQGTRLTVV.

The rearrangement links TRBV7-8 to TRBJ2-7, with TRBD1 matching 7 bases. V was clipped by 0 bases and J by 5 bases; unmatched bases: 7. Germline V gives CDR1 SGHVS, CDR2 FQNEAQ. This CDR3 is 15 amino acids long. The CDR3, as DNA: TGTGCCAGCAGCTTAGCGTCGAACAGGGGCCACGAGCAGTACTTC. Protein product: CASSLASNRGHEQYF.

This chain links TRBV5-1 with TRBJ1-2; a weak D match, TRBD1 (5 bases). V lost 0 bases, J lost 5 bases, and 8 bases lay in between. The germline V gene encodes CDR1 SGHRS and CDR2 YFSETQ. The length of the CDR3 is 13 residues. The CDR3 coding sequence is TGCGCCAGCAGCTTGGAGACAGCGTATGGCTACACCTTC. Residues: CASSLETAYGYTF.

This sequence joins TRBV2 and TRBJ2-5, with a possible D match to TRBD1 (6 bases). Germline CDR1 reads SNHLY; CDR2 reads FYNNEI. V lost 1 base and J 4 bases, leaving 13 bases between the germline ends. This CDR3 region has 15 residues. The CDR3 DNA reads as TGTGCCAGCAGTGAAGGGGCAGGGGAAGGAGAGACCCAGTACTTC. It is translated as CASSEGAGEGETQYF.

This clone was seen a handful of times. The rearrangement joins TRBV2 to TRBJ1-5; no clear D. CDR1 and CDR2 from the germline V gene are SNHLY and FYNNEI. Trimming cost V 4 bases and J 3 bases, with 10 bases left between them. This CDR3 has 14 residues. The CDR3 protein is CASSGLIANQPQHF. CDR3 in DNA: TGTGCCAGCAGTGGGCTGATCGCCAATCAGCCCCAGCATTTT.

This clone was seen only once. The V and J genes are TRBV4-1 and TRBJ2-7; 8 bases match TRBD1. The CDR3 runs to 18 residues. Per the germline V gene, CDR1 is MGHRA and CDR2 is YSYEKL. V trimming: 4 bases; J trimming: 4 bases; junction bases outside the gene matches: 18. As DNA, the CDR3 is TGCGCCAGCAGCCCCCCCCCGTCAGGGGGCTTCCGGCCTTACGAGCAGTACTTC. It translates to CASSPPPSGGFRPYEQYF.

The chain links TRBV5-6 to TRBJ2-1; D might be TRBD2 (6 bases). The germline V and J ends were trimmed by 0 bases and 7 bases, with 17 bases remaining between them. The CDR3 spans 16 residues. Looked up from germline, CDR1 is SGHDT and CDR2 is YYEEEE. The CDR3 loop reads CASSLGPAHGGNEQFF. DNA of the CDR3: TGTGCCAGCAGCTTGGGGCCGGCCCACGGGGGAAATGAGCAGTTCTTC.

V is TRBV9 and J is TRBJ2-1, with 10 bases identical to TRBD2. The germline CDR1 and CDR2 sequences are SGDLS and YYNGEE. V dropped 4 bases and J dropped 2; count of bases not matched to a gene: 9. The CDR3 has 17 residues. CDR3 in DNA: TGTGCCAGCAGCCTACGTGCTCTAGCGGGAGCCTACAATGAGCAGTTCTTC. Encoded protein: CASSLRALAGAYNEQFF.

This clone has only a few counts. The chain joins TRBV6-2 or TRBV6-3 to TRBJ1-6, with no clear D. Trimming removed 6 bases at V and 7 bases at J, with 7 bases between. This CDR3 is built from 12 residues. The V gene's germline CDR1 is MNHEY and CDR2 SVGEGT. The CDR3 spells CASSYPNSPLHF. In DNA, the CDR3 is TGTGCCAGCAGCTATCCGAATTCACCCCTCCACTTT.

J is TRBJ2-5 and V is TRBV5-1; D remains ambiguous. The CDR3 extends over 15 amino acids. Germline lookup yields CDR1 SGHRS and CDR2 YFSETQ. Trimming cost V 1 base and J 2 bases, with 12 bases left between them. CDR3 region: CASSLMLGQQETQYF. CDR3 DNA sequence: TGCGCCAGCAGCTTGATGCTAGGCCAACAAGAGACCCAGTACTTC.

This chain joins TRBV2 and TRBJ2-7; D is perhaps TRBD1 (6 bases). Germline V gene data show CDR1 as SNHLY and CDR2 as FYNNEI. Deletions cut 3 bases from V and 6 bases from J, with 15 bases between. The CDR3 has 14 amino acids. The chain's CDR3 is CASSDGTSVGEQYF. CDR3 DNA: TGTGCCAGCAGTGATGGGACATCGGTCGGCGAGCAGTACTTC.

The chain carries TRBV7-6 and TRBJ2-7; maybe TRBD1 (5 bases). The germline V gene encodes CDR1 SGHVS and CDR2 FNYEAQ. The CDR3 is made up of 14 amino acids. V was pared by 0 bases and J by 3 bases, with 9 bases between. The CDR3 spells CASSLAAGFYEQYF. The CDR3 coding sequence is TGTGCCAGCAGCTTAGCCGCAGGGTTCTACGAGCAGTACTTC.

DNA of the CDR3: TGTGCCAGCAGCCGATCCGGGACTAGCGGGAGGGAGCAGTTCTTC. Its protein product is CASSRSGTSGREQFF. J is TRBJ2-1 and V is TRBV7-6; 15 nucleotides line up with TRBD2. This CDR3 spans 15 amino acids. Germline V gene data show CDR1 as SGHVS and CDR2 as FNYEAQ. Trimming cost V 5 bases and J 10 bases; bases outside gene matches: 6.

The V call is TRBV30, the J call TRBJ2-1; the match to TRBD2 covers 7 bases. From germline, CDR1 is GTSNPN and CDR2 SVGIG (reference sequence). The junction had 0 bases not matched to a gene; V was cut back by 4 bases and J by 3 bases. This CDR3 has 12 amino acids. The CDR3 nucleotides are TGTGCCTGGACTAGCGGCTACAATGAGCAGTTCTTC. Protein product: CAWTSGYNEQFF.